This entry lists 21 T cell receptor beta chains sequenced from one sample in a study of cytomegalovirus exposure and HLA in healthy donors (dated by TCRdb to about 2017). Preparation of the library involved the immunoSEQ multiplex PCR assay. For the multiplex PCR, a mixture combining 60 forward primers for TCR Vbeta segments and 13 reverse primers for TCR Jbeta segments was used. Drawn from immuneACCESS, this table holds only the in-frame rearrangements with V and J called that TCRdb kept. Clones are partly lost; checked studies trace under half to an unresolved V gene and leave the rest unexplained. The sample's clone listing holds around 150,000 clones. Less than 3.5% of the sample lies in the top ten. The sequencing input was PBMCs. The receptors were sampled from a middle-aged man in good health and CMV-seronegative.

This chain joins TRBV7-9 and TRBJ1-1, with 8 bases fitting TRBD1. The germline CDR1 and CDR2 sequences are SEHNR and FQNEAQ (reference sequence). The CDR3 runs 14 residues. V dropped 4 bases and J dropped 4; count of bases not matched to a gene: 5. The CDR3 DNA reads TGTGCCAGCAGCTGGGGGACAGGCTCCACTGAAGCTTTCTTT. Protein product: CASSWGTGSTEAFF.

The chain couples TRBV5-1 to TRBJ1-5; 7 bases map to TRBD1. CDR1 and CDR2 (germline): SGHRS, YFSETQ. V was clipped by 1 base and J by 4 bases; unmatched bases: 5. The CDR3 consists of 15 residues. The CDR3 is CASSLSGTVNQPQHF. The CDR3 bases are TGCGCCAGCAGCTTGTCCGGGACAGTGAATCAGCCCCAGCATTTT.

V gene TRBV6-6 combines with J gene TRBJ1-4, with 7 bases lining up with TRBD1. Germline values: CDR1 MNHNY, CDR2 SVGAGI (reference sequence). V shed 6 bases and J 10 bases; nucleotides not matched to a gene: 11. The CDR3 has 14 residues. The CDR3 DNA is TGTGCCAGCAGGAAGGAGGGGGCGAGGGTAAAACTGTTTTTT. Protein: CASRKEGARVKLFF.

The chain couples TRBV7-8 to TRBJ2-7, with a tentative D call TRBD1 (6 bases). Per germline, CDR1 SGHVS and CDR2 FQNEAQ. The length of the CDR3 is 15 residues. V was clipped by 3 bases and J by 1 base, with 13 bases between them. CDR3 in amino acids: CASSFPDRSSYEQYF. The CDR3 DNA is TGTGCCAGCAGCTTCCCAGACAGGTCTTCCTACGAGCAGTACTTC.

The CDR3 spells CASSLTLAGGNNEQFF. CDR3 DNA sequence: TGTGCCAGCAGCTTAACGTTGGCGGGGGGTAACAATGAGCAGTTCTTC. The chain employs TRBV7-3 and TRBJ2-1; TRBD2 aligns across 8 bases. Germline CDR1 SGHTA, CDR2 FQGTGA. The CDR3 is 16 residues long. The V and J ends lost 0 bases and 5 bases, in that order; junction bases with no gene match: 6. The full variable domain, its missing parts supplied by reference TRBV7-3 and TRBJ2-1, is GAGVSQTPSNKVTEKGKYVELRCDPISGHTALYWYRQSLGQGPEFLIYFQGTGAADDSGLPNDRFFAVRPEGSVSTLKIQRTERGDSAVYLCASSLTLAGGNNEQFFGPGTRLTVL.

V and J are TRBV18 and TRBJ2-1; D perhaps matches TRBD2 (5 bases). V was pared by 3 bases and J by 5 bases, with 8 bases between. Germline V gives CDR1 KGHSH, CDR2 LQKENI. The CDR3 totals 13 residues. The CDR3 region is CASSPSGNNEQFF. The CDR3 DNA reads as TGTGCCAGCTCACCGTCCGGGAACAATGAGCAGTTCTTC.

J is TRBJ1-1 and V is TRBV13; TRBD1 matches at 7 bases. J was trimmed by 11 bases and V by 1 base; bases with no gene match: 10. Germline CDR1 reads PRHDT; CDR2 reads FYEKMQ (reference sequence). This CDR3 contains 14 residues. CDR3 in DNA: TGTGCCAGCAGCTTAGACTACAGGGGAGGAACGGCTTTCTTT. It encodes CASSLDYRGGTAFF. The entire variable domain, with the rest obtained from reference TRBV13 and TRBJ1-1, is as follows: AAGVIQSPRHLIKEKRETATLKCYPIPRHDTVYWYQQGPGQDPQFLISFYEKMQSDKGSIPDRFSAQQFSDYHSELNMSSLELGDSALYFCASSLDYRGGTAFFGQGTRLTVV.

This chain links TRBV29-1 with TRBJ2-7; D is possibly TRBD1 (5 bases). Germline V gives CDR1 SQVTM, CDR2 ANQGSEA. The CDR3 is 13 residues long. V lost 6 bases to trimming and J lost 2 bases, with 14 bases between them. CDR3 coding DNA: TGCAGCGTAGGGAACTGGGGCGCCTACGAGCAGTACTTC. It yields the protein CSVGNWGAYEQYF.

V is TRBV19 and J is TRBJ2-1; D is uncertain. The CDR3 runs to 12 residues. The V end was cut by 3 bases, the J end by 8 bases, with 8 bases between. Germline CDR1 is LNHDA and CDR2 is SQIVND (reference sequence). The CDR3 is CASSIYSYEQFF. For the CDR3, the DNA is TGTGCCAGTAGTATCTATTCCTATGAGCAGTTCTTC.

This chain joins TRBV7-9 and TRBJ2-7, with a weak D call TRBD2 (6 bases). This CDR3 is built from 13 residues. The V gene's germline CDR1 is SEHNR and CDR2 FQNEAQ (reference sequence). Trimming removed 6 bases at V and 5 bases at J, with 14 bases between. This chain's CDR3 is CASRPGLRDEQYF. CDR3 sequence (DNA): TGTGCCAGCAGACCGGGACTTCGGGACGAGCAGTACTTC.

The chain joins TRBV29-1 to TRBJ1-2; no clear D. CDR1 SQVTM and CDR2 ANQGSEA come from the germline V gene. The length of the CDR3 is 12 residues. Trimming stripped 0 bases from V and 8 bases from J, with 10 bases between. CDR3 residues: CSVEEVGSGYTF. DNA of the CDR3: TGCAGCGTTGAAGAGGTCGGGAGCGGCTACACCTTC.

Of note for this clone: The sample contains more than one DNA sequence encoding this CDR3. This rearrangement joins TRBV5-4 to TRBJ1-2, with D tentatively TRBD1 (6 bases). Germline V gene lookup returns CDR1 SGHNT and CDR2 YYREEE (reference sequence). Trimming removed 4 bases from V and 2 bases from J, with 9 bases in between. This CDR3 is built from 13 residues. The CDR3 DNA follows: TGTGCCAGCAGCCCACAGGGAAACTATGGCTACACCTTC. This translates into CASSPQGNYGYTF. Using reference TRBV5-4 and TRBJ1-2 for the parts outside the CDR3, the full variable domain is ETGVTQSPTHLIKTRGQQVTLRCSSQSGHNTVSWYQQALGQGPQFIFQYYREEENGRGNFPPRFSGLQFPNYSSELNVNALELDDSALYLCASSPQGNYGYTFGSGTRLTVV.

This rearrangement joins TRBV6-4 to TRBJ1-5, with a possible D match to TRBD1 (6 bases). V was clipped by 11 bases and J by 0 bases, with 20 bases between them. CDR1 is MRHNA, CDR2 SNTAGT, per germline. CDR3 length equals 16 residues. CDR3 nucleotides: TGTGCCCTCCCAGGACAGCAACATTATAGCAATCAGCCCCAGCATTTT. This gives the protein CALPGQQHYSNQPQHF.

The V call is TRBV5-4, the J call TRBJ2-5, with a possible D match to TRBD1 (8 bases). Germline CDR1 SGHNT, CDR2 YYREEE (reference sequence). Trimming shortened V by 4 bases and J by 10 bases, and 20 bases separated the two germline ends. The CDR3 loop spans 14 amino acids. The CDR3 sequence is CASSPQLQGGDQYF. The CDR3 DNA reads as TGTGCCAGCAGCCCCCAGCTACAGGGGGGGGACCAGTACTTC.

V is TRBV10-1 and J is TRBJ2-6, with TRBD2 as a possible D gene (5 bases). Germline lookup yields CDR1 WNHNN and CDR2 SYGVQD (reference sequence). The CDR3 has 16 amino acids. V shed 11 bases and J shed 0 bases, with 17 bases lying between them. This chain's CDR3 is CAPRGYNSSGANVLTF. CDR3 DNA: TGCGCCCCTCGGGGATATAATAGCTCTGGGGCCAACGTCCTGACTTTC.

The J gene is TRBJ2-7, the V gene TRBV7-9; TRBD1 might be the D (5 bases). CDR3 size: 14 residues. The germline gives CDR1 SEHNR, CDR2 FQNEAQ (reference sequence). The V gene lost 2 bases and the J gene lost 6 bases, with 14 bases spanning the gap. Here the CDR3 reads CASSLTSPQGEQYF. The CDR3 DNA sequence: TGTGCCAGCAGCTTAACATCCCCCCAGGGCGAGCAGTACTTC.

The V call is TRBV19, the J call TRBJ1-1, with TRBD1 as a possible D gene (6 bases). Germline V gene lookup returns CDR1 LNHDA and CDR2 SQIVND (reference sequence). The CDR3 sequence is 13 residues long. V was shortened by 7 bases and J by 1 base, with 10 bases between the two germline ends. CDR3 residues: CASTQDRNTEAFF. The CDR3 bases are TGTGCCAGTACTCAGGACAGGAACACTGAAGCTTTCTTT.

Measured by frequency, this clone is medium-sized. The genes are TRBV7-6 and TRBJ2-2, with 7 bases fitting TRBD1. V was pared by 5 bases and J by 5 bases, with 11 bases of the junction left unmatched. This CDR3 has 16 residues. Germline CDR1 is SGHVS and CDR2 is FNYEAQ. The CDR3 DNA reads TGTGCCAGCAGCAAAACCTCCGGGACAGTTACCGGGGAGCTGTTTTTT. It encodes CASSKTSGTVTGELFF.

CDR3 residues: CASSSPGTGLATIYF. In DNA form, the CDR3 reads TGTGCCAGCAGTTCTCCCGGGACAGGGTTAGCCACCATATATTTT. V and J are TRBV28 and TRBJ1-3; 9 bases agree with TRBD1. J was trimmed by 9 bases and V by 4 bases; bases with no gene match: 10. The germline V gene has CDR1 MDHEN and CDR2 SYDVKM. CDR3 length: 15 amino acids.

With respect to this clone: The junction and the germline gene differ at one end; a read error may be behind it. The CDR3, as DNA: TGTGCCAGTAGTAGACAGGGGGCCAGCGCTGAGGCTTTCTTT. Translated: CASSRQGASAEAFF. The rearrangement uses TRBV19 and TRBJ1-1; 10 bases fit TRBD1. Germline V gene data show CDR1 as LNHDA and CDR2 as SQIVND (reference sequence). This CDR3 has 14 amino acids.

The chain uses TRBV4-3 and TRBJ2-3; 8 bases match TRBD2. V lost 0 bases to trimming and J lost 0 bases; unmatched junction nucleotides: 8. CDR3 size: 18 residues. The germline V gene encodes CDR1 LGHNA and CDR2 YSLEER. The CDR3 protein is CASSQDMARGESTDTQYF. CDR3 DNA: TGCGCCAGCAGCCAAGATATGGCGCGGGGGGAGAGCACAGATACGCAGTATTTT.